This T cell receptor (beta chain) was sequenced for a study of blood T cell repertoires in COVID-19. The participants were between about 18 and 90 years old and came from some 23 US areas. Grouping used clinical history reported by participants in a survey and questionnaire. Note on this clone: The sample holds other DNA sequences that translate to the same CDR3.

Profiled with immunoSEQ multiplex PCR; TCRdb holds only in-frame clones, not every one. The sample lists almost 400,000 clones; roughly 90% were seen once. Trimming at V came to 4 bases and at J to 7 bases, leaving 4 bases not matched to a gene. Germline V gene data show CDR1 as LNHDA and CDR2 as SQIVND (reference sequence). The CDR3 runs 13 residues. The source material was PBMCs or T cells enriched from blood (not recorded which). The receptor was derived from a woman in her 30s who had recovered from COVID-19. The chain recombines TRBV19 with TRBJ1-5; 7 bases map to TRBD1. The CDR3 protein is CASSSDRDQPQHF. The CDR3 nucleotides read TGTGCCAGTAGTAGCGACAGGGACCAGCCCCAGCATTTT.